The 9 T cell receptor beta chains below all came from one sample that was sequenced in a study of early T cells in non-severe SARS-CoV-2 infection (dated by TCRdb to the early 2020s). Libraries were constructed by 5' RACE. Sequencing used a NextSeq 500. Starting from the raw public reads, TCRdb applied fastp trimming at Q25, assembled clones with MiXCR and retained in-frame beta chains. Each record represents a unique CDR3 protein, reported with the most common genes and DNA among its rows. The sample includes tens of thousands of distinct CDR3 sequences, with 7% to 10% observed a single time. The ten largest clones represent under 5% of the sample. The sample was whole blood. The origin of the receptors is an adult who was a healthcare worker with PCR-confirmed SARS-CoV-2 infection or an uninfected control (not recorded which).

CDR3 DNA sequence: TGTGCCAGCAGTTACTCCGGACTCACCGGGGAGCTGTTTTTT. It yields the protein CASSYSGLTGELFF. The genes are TRBV6-2 or TRBV6-3 and TRBJ2-2; TRBD2 might be the D (5 bases). This CDR3 is 14 amino acids long. CDR1 is MNHEY and CDR2 is SVGEGT in the germline V gene. The V end lost 0 bases, the J end lost 4 bases, and 6 bases lay between the germline ends.

This clonotype showed up many times. The V call is TRBV20-1, the J call TRBJ1-5; D ambiguous. This CDR3 comprises 13 residues. Germline CDR1 DFQATT, CDR2 SNEGSKA (reference sequence). Trimming took 5 bases from V and 0 from J, leaving 8 bases between them. The CDR3, as DNA: TGCAGTGCTGGGTTGAGTAGCAATCAGCCCCAGCATTTT. This gives the protein CSAGLSSNQPQHF.

J is TRBJ1-6 and V is TRBV7-2; D is uncertain. Trimming removed 5 bases from V and 8 bases from J, with 7 bases in between. Germline CDR1 reads SGHTA; CDR2 reads FQGNSA. The CDR3 covers 12 residues. The DNA of the CDR3 is TGTGCCAGCAGCACCGATTATTCACCCCTCCACTTT. It codes for CASSTDYSPLHF.

This clonotype was seen ten or more times. The rearrangement joins TRBV11-3 to TRBJ1-1; weak D call: TRBD1 (5 bases). CDR1 is SGHNT, CDR2 YENEEA, per germline. The V gene lost 5 bases and the J gene lost 4 bases, with 20 bases spanning the gap. The CDR3 is made up of 16 amino acids. The CDR3: CASSKTGLGGVTEAFF. In DNA form, the CDR3 reads TGTGCCAGCAGCAAAACCGGTTTGGGGGGAGTCACTGAAGCTTTCTTT.

This clonotype was counted at least ten times. This rearrangement joins TRBV2 to TRBJ1-6; D is ambiguous. Trimming pared 5 bases from V and 7 bases from J, leaving 9 bases between. The CDR3 loop spans 13 amino acids. Germline CDR1 and CDR2: SNHLY and FYNNEI. The CDR3 DNA sequence: TGTGCCAGCAGTTTGGCCTTGAATTCACCCCTCCACTTT. This sequence encodes CASSLALNSPLHF.

This clonotype was observed many times. The CDR3 nucleotides are TGCAGTGCTAGTACGGGGTCGAGGAGTGAAAAACTGTTTTTT. The encoded protein is CSASTGSRSEKLFF. The genes are TRBV20-1 and TRBJ1-4; D is unresolved. V was cut by 3 bases and J by 7 bases, with 15 bases left in between. The length of the CDR3 is 14 residues. Germline V gene lookup returns CDR1 DFQATT and CDR2 SNEGSKA (reference sequence).

This clonotype was recorded a few times. The CDR3 loop is CSVPTGDFQETQYF. The CDR3 nucleotides are TGCAGCGTACCGACAGGAGACTTCCAAGAGACCCAGTACTTC. The V call is TRBV29-1, the J call TRBJ2-5, with a weak D call TRBD1 (6 bases). Germline-derived CDR1 and CDR2 are SQVTM and ANQGSEA. V lost 6 bases to trimming and J lost 1 base, with 15 bases between them. There are 14 residues in the CDR3.

This clonotype has a count of ten or more. The rearrangement links TRBV9 to TRBJ1-4; D is unclear. V was trimmed by 4 bases and J by 6 bases, leaving 16 bases between them. CDR3 size: 15 residues. Germline lookup yields CDR1 SGDLS and CDR2 YYNGEE. The CDR3 DNA reads TGTGCCAGCAGCAAATCCGGGATAGCCCATGAAAAACTGTTTTTT. As protein: CASSKSGIAHEKLFF.

The V and J genes are TRBV7-6 and TRBJ2-5; possibly TRBD1 or TRBD2 for D (5 bases each). CDR3 size: 15 residues. Germline V gene sequence: CDR1 SGHVS, CDR2 FNYEAQ. V lost 1 base, J lost 2 bases, and 11 bases lay in between. The CDR3, as DNA: TGTGCCAGCAGCTTAGGACCCGGGGCACAAGAGACCCAGTACTTC. Translating gives CASSLGPGAQETQYF.